The TCR beta chain described here comes from a study of monozygotic twins with inflammatory bowel disease. Study outcomes and limitations: IBD patients carried less diverse TCRbeta repertoires (inverse Simpson) than healthy co-twins.

Concerning this clonotype: The antigen is unknown.

TCRdb reanalyzed the 5' RACE reads and collapses them to one entry per CDR3 protein, without DNA. The sample spans 350,000 to 500,000 distinct CDR3 sequences; the ten largest clones claim more than 2%. There are 18 residues in the CDR3. The germline CDR1 and CDR2 sequences are LGHNA and YNFKEQ. The sample was blood. This rearrangement joins TRBV4-2 to TRBJ2-5; TCRdb designates TRBD1, a call that cannot be tested without DNA. The source is a human donor with ulcerative colitis or Crohn's disease, or a healthy co-twin of an affected twin (not recorded which). The CDR3 reads CASSPPQGYGGVQETQYF.